The subject of this entry is one T cell receptor beta chain. Antigen specificity is unknown. This entry comes from a study of shared clonotypes between healthy human individuals. Trimming left V 9 bases short and J 6 bases short, with 13 bases between. Germline CDR1 and CDR2: SGHTS and YDEGEE. The CDR3 totals 11 residues. The study, taken as a whole, reports: Generation probabilities were higher for clonotypes shared across all four sorted-subset donors than for unshared ones. Genetic and exposure-history diversity was limited by the small donor number. Clonotype sharing among donors was expected to depend on sequencing depth.

The deep-level immunoSEQ assay was used. The method was immunoSEQ multiplex PCR; TCRdb's version includes in-frame clones alone and lacks a portion of them. The sample contains approximately 710,000 clones, about 90% of which appear only once. The clonotype originates from a man between 18 and 35 years old in good health. Some clones in this sample may be carry-over from other donors' samples. The chain uses TRBV5-8 and TRBJ2-7, with D perhaps matching TRBD2 (5 bases). Sequenced: memory CD8+ T cells from PBMCs. Specified subset: CD45RO+ cells pooled with CCR7-negative TemRA cells. In DNA, the CDR3 is TGTGCCACGGAGGATAGTCCCGAGCAGTACTTC. Encoded protein: CATEDSPEQYF.